This is a list of T cell receptor beta chains from one sample in a study of blood T cells in healthy people across ages. MiXCR was run by TCRdb on the 5' RACE reads, yielding one entry per CDR3 protein. The sample lists about 680,000 distinct CDR3 sequences, 45% to 50% occurring once. The sequenced material came from blood. The receptors originated from a woman aged 55 to 70 in good health. Both conserved end residues are part of each CDR3. The D gene is left open where the match is weak. Not all rows give a size; the values are once, few, many and, for expanded clones, a class.

>TRBD1|TRBV6-2/TRBV6-3|.|TRBJ1-1
TGTGCCAGCGGGACAGGGACGGCTTTCTTT
CASGTGTAFF
>.|TRBV18|few|TRBJ2-5
TGTGCCAGCTCACCAGGGGTCTGGGAGACCCAGTACTTC
CASSPGVWETQYF
>TRBD2|TRBV4-3|.|TRBJ2-7
TGCGCCAGCGGTGTTTTCGGGAGGGAGCAGTACTTC
CASGVFGREQYF
>.|TRBV20-1|.|TRBJ2-3
TGCAGTGCTAGAATGAGGGGTTCGAGCACAGATACGCAGTATTTT
CSARMRGSSTDTQYF
>TRBD2|TRBV9|.|TRBJ2-7
TGTGCCAGCAGCGTAGCCCCCGCTAGCGGTACCTACGAGCAGTACTTC
CASSVAPASGTYEQYF
>TRBD1|TRBV27|.|TRBJ2-7
TGTGCCAGCCAAAACAGGGGGTCCTACAATGAGCAGTACTTC
CASQNRGSYNEQYF
>TRBD2|TRBV5-1|.|TRBJ2-5
TGCGCCAGCAGCTCCTACCCTAGCGGGAGGACGGAGACCCAGTACTTC
CASSSYPSGRTETQYF
>TRBD2|TRBV7-2|few|TRBJ2-7
TGTGCCAGCAGCCTGGGGCTAGCGGGAGGGAGCTCCTACGAGCAGTACTTC
CASSLGLAGGSSYEQYF
>TRBD1|TRBV12-3/TRBV12-4|.|TRBJ2-7
TGTGCCAGCAGCCGACAGGGGGACTACGAGCAGTACTTC
CASSRQGDYEQYF
>TRBD2|TRBV9|many|TRBJ2-7
TGTGCCAGCAGCGTAGAGGGGAGGACTAGCGGGACTTACGAGCAGTACTTC
CASSVEGRTSGTYEQYF
>.|TRBV27|once|TRBJ2-6
TGTGCCAGCAGTTATCGCAGAGTTAGCATGTTCTCTGGGGCCAACGTCCTGACTTTC
CASSYRRVSMFSGANVLTF
>TRBD2|TRBV9|.|TRBJ2-4
TGTGCCAGCAGCCCGAGTGGAAGCGGGAGGACCTATGAGCAGTACTTC
CASSPSGSGRTYEQYF
>.|TRBV28|few|TRBJ2-3
TGTGCCAGCAGTTTGACTCGGCGCGCCACAGATACGCAGTATTTT
CASSLTRRATDTQYF
>.|TRBV20-1|few|TRBJ2-3
TGCAGTGCTAGCCCCTGGGGGAATTTGGTAGCGTCAGATACGCAGTATTTT
CSASPWGNLVASDTQYF
>.|TRBV20-1|.|TRBJ1-1
TGCAGTGGGCCGAACAGTATGAACACTGAAGCTTTCTTT
CSGPNSMNTEAFF
>.|TRBV29-1|.|TRBJ2-5
TGCAGCGTTGTCCCTGAAATCGGGACCCAGTACTTC
CSVVPEIGTQYF
>TRBD2|TRBV20-1|once|TRBJ2-7
TGCAGTGCTCTAAGCGGGAGGACCTCCTACGAGCAGTACTTC
CSALSGRTSYEQYF
>TRBD1|TRBV6-5|.|TRBJ2-5
TGTGCCAGCAGTTATCCCGGACAGGGGTTGGATAGACGCGAGACCCAGTACTTC
CASSYPGQGLDRRETQYF
>.|TRBV28|.|TRBJ2-4
TGTGCCAGCAGTCAGGGACAAGCCAAAAACATTCAGTACTTC
CASSQGQAKNIQYF
>TRBD2|TRBV3-1|.|TRBJ2-3
TGTGCCAGCAGCCAAGATGAACTAGCGGGAGCGGCAGATACGCAGTATTTT
CASSQDELAGAADTQYF
>.|TRBV28|.|TRBJ1-5
TGTGCCAGCAGGGACAGCGTCAATCAGCCCCAGCATTTT
CASRDSVNQPQHF
>.|TRBV7-2|many|TRBJ2-6
TGTGCCAGCAGCCCCCTTCCCGCCAACGTCCTGACTTTC
CASSPLPANVLTF
>.|TRBV10-3|.|TRBJ2-6
TGTGCCATCAGTGAACCAGTTGGGGCCAACGTCCCGACTTTC
CAISEPVGANVPTF
>.|TRBV7-9|.|TRBJ2-1
TGTGCCAGCAGCTCAGCGGCAAGTTACAATGAGCAGTTCTTC
CASSSAASYNEQFF
>TRBD2|TRBV20-1|.|TRBJ2-7
TGCAGTGCTAGAGCCTTGGGTAGCGGGAGCAATGAGCAGTACTTC
CSARALGSGSNEQYF
>.|TRBV20-1|few|TRBJ2-5
TGCAGTGCTAGTTCTACTGTACAGGATCAACTGCAAGAGACCCAGTACTTC
CSASSTVQDQLQETQYF
>.|TRBV24-1|few|TRBJ2-1
TGTGCCACCATGGGATTGACGTGGAATGAGCAGTTCTTC
CATMGLTWNEQFF
>TRBD2|TRBV9|.|TRBJ2-3
TGTGCCAGCAGCGCATATAGCGGGAGCACAGATACGCAGTATTTT
CASSAYSGSTDTQYF
>.|TRBV28|.|TRBJ2-1
TGTGCCAGCTATTCCCGACTGGGCTTGGGGCCCAATGAGCAGTTCTTC
CASYSRLGLGPNEQFF
>.|TRBV4-1|.|TRBJ2-7
TGCGCCAGCAGCCGAGCATGGGACTCCTACGAGCAGTACTTC
CASSRAWDSYEQYF
>TRBD1|TRBV7-2|few|TRBJ2-1
TGTGCCAGCAGCTTAGGCCAGGGGGTCTACAATGAGCAGTTCTTC
CASSLGQGVYNEQFF
>TRBD2|TRBV5-4|.|TRBJ2-7
TGTGCCAGCAGCTTCCAAGAGCGGGAGGTCTCCTACGAGCAGTACTTC
CASSFQEREVSYEQYF
>TRBD1|TRBV28|once|TRBJ1-4
TGTGCCAGCAGGCAGGGGGGTGAAAAACTGTTTTTT
CASRQGGEKLFF
>.|TRBV7-2|.|TRBJ1-2
TGTGCCAGCAGCTCATACGGGGGGAAAAACTATGGCTACACCTTC
CASSSYGGKNYGYTF
>.|TRBV7-8|few|TRBJ1-4
TGTGCCAGCAGCCCAGGGACTGAAAAACTGTTTTTT
CASSPGTEKLFF
>.|TRBV7-2|few|TRBJ2-7
TGTGCCAGCAGCTTGCGACGGGAAATGACCGAGCAGTACTTC
CASSLRREMTEQYF
>.|TRBV16|.|TRBJ2-7
TGTGCCAGCAGCCAAGCGGGATTAGTTGGGGGCGCCTACGAGCAGTACTTC
CASSQAGLVGGAYEQYF
>.|TRBV20-1|few|TRBJ1-2
TGCAGTGCAGGGAGTGGGCCCTATGGCTACACCTTC
CSAGSGPYGYTF
>.|TRBV25-1|.|TRBJ1-1
TGTGCCAGCAGTGACAGGGGAGGGGGCACTGAAGCTTTCTTT
CASSDRGGGTEAFF
>.|TRBV6-5|once|TRBJ2-7
TGTGCCAGCAGTTACTTCCTCGGGACGACTAGCTCCTACGAGCAGTACTTC
CASSYFLGTTSSYEQYF
>TRBD2|TRBV5-1|once|TRBJ2-7
TGCGCCAGCAGAGCTCTGAGCGGGACCGAGCAGTACTTC
CASRALSGTEQYF
>.|TRBV5-5|.|TRBJ2-7
TGTGCCAGCACCACACCGCCAGGCTACGAGCAGTACTTC
CASTTPPGYEQYF
>.|TRBV7-9|once|TRBJ2-5
TGTGCCAGCAGCTTGCAAAATGAGCAGTACTTC
CASSLQNEQYF
>TRBD1|TRBV29-1|many|TRBJ2-6
TGCAGCGTGGAACACAGGGGCTCTGGGGCCAACGTCCTGACTTTC
CSVEHRGSGANVLTF
>TRBD2|TRBV20-1|.|TRBJ2-7
TGCAGTGCTAGTCACGGGACTAGCGTTTACGAGCAGTACTTC
CSASHGTSVYEQYF
>TRBD2|TRBV7-3|many|TRBJ2-1
TGTGCCAGCAGCCCTGGACTAGCGAGCTACAATGAGCAGTTCTTC
CASSPGLASYNEQFF
>.|TRBV20-1|few|TRBJ1-5
TGCAGTGCTAGAGTGGTGCGTCAGCCCCAGCATTTT
CSARVVRQPQHF
>.|TRBV10-3|.|TRBJ2-1
TGTGCCATCAGGGAGGGGGATGAGCAGTTCTTC
CAIREGDEQFF